Sequencing of this TCR beta chain was carried out in a study of blood T cell repertoires in COVID-19. Study-wide context: Samples of COVID-19 (acute and convalescent) were obtained from the United States, Italy and Spain.

In the source study's methods: Amplifying reference gene primers gave estimates of nucleated cell counts. Only in-frame clones appear in the TCRdb table, and some are missing; sequencing was by immunoSEQ multiplex PCR. The V and J calls and clone size were taken over from that table, and D and trimming were inferred from the DNA. The data contain 150,000 or so clones, 70% to 90% of them singletons. This CDR3 comprises 12 residues. Germline V lookup: CDR1 MNHEY, CDR2 SMNVEV (reference sequence). Trimming took off 2 bases at V and 7 bases at J, with 8 bases between the two ends. A few counts support this clone.

The material sequenced was peripheral blood. The chain is built from TRBV27 and TRBJ1-1; no reliable D call. This receptor was obtained from a man aged 50 or older with acute or convalescent COVID-19. CDR3 nucleotides: TGTGCCAGCAGTTTAAGTTTCGGTGAAGCTTTCTTT. It specifies CASSLSFGEAFF.